This is a list of T cell receptor beta chains from one sample in a study of blood T cell repertoires in COVID-19. Assay: immunoSEQ multiplex PCR; the TCRdb copy retains only in-frame clones and omits some. Of about 190,000 clones listed, around 87% are singletons. The specimen was peripheral blood. The source of these receptors is a man aged 35-49 years with active or convalescent COVID-19. The CDR3 runs from the conserved cysteine through the conserved F or W. The D gene is left open where the match is weak. The size field is filled for only some rows; it gives once, few, many or a size class.

d_call	v_call	j_call	clone_size	cdr3_nt	cdr3_aa
TRBD1	TRBV4-3	TRBJ1-2	few	TGCGCCAGCAGCCAAGAAGGGACAGTTTATGGCTACACCTTC	CASSQEGTVYGYTF
TRBD1	TRBV11-3	TRBJ2-3	.	TGTGCCAGCAGCAAAGGGGACAGGGGGAAAACCGATACGCAGTATTTT	CASSKGDRGKTDTQYF
.	TRBV5-1	TRBJ2-5	.	TGCGCCAGCAGCTTGGGACGATCCAGCGGGCGGGAGACCCAGTACTTC	CASSLGRSSGRETQYF
.	TRBV3-1/TRBV3-2	TRBJ2-1	few	TGTGCCAGCAGCAATCTCGGCGGGGCAAACTCCTACAATGAGCAGTTCTTC	CASSNLGGANSYNEQFF
.	TRBV7-9	TRBJ1-1	.	TGTGCCAGCAGCCGAACAGGGTCAAACACTGAAGCTTTCTTT	CASSRTGSNTEAFF
.	TRBV6-6	TRBJ2-1	.	TGTGCCAGCAGCAGGGAGGTTGGGAATGAGCAGTTCTTC	CASSREVGNEQFF
TRBD1	TRBV5-1	TRBJ1-4	.	TGCGCCAGCAGCGAAGGACAGGGACGAGAAAAACTGTTTTTT	CASSEGQGREKLFF
.	TRBV19	TRBJ1-6	.	TGTGCCAGTAGTCCACTCGGGAATTCACCCCTCCACTTT	CASSPLGNSPLHF
.	TRBV27	TRBJ1-5	.	TGTGCCAGCAGTTTAATTGGGGGGGTTCAGCCCCAGCATTTT	CASSLIGGVQPQHF
.	TRBV6-5	TRBJ2-3	.	TGTGCCAGCAGTTCCCAGGGGTTCCTAGATACGCAGTATTTT	CASSSQGFLDTQYF
.	TRBV4-2	TRBJ1-5	.	TGTGCCAGCAGCCAAGAGCAGGGGTATCAGCCCCAGCATTTT	CASSQEQGYQPQHF
.	TRBV15	TRBJ1-4	.	TGTGCCACCAGCAGAGATCGGGGAGTAGGGGAAAAACTGTTTTTT	CATSRDRGVGEKLFF
.	TRBV27	TRBJ1-6	.	TGTGCCAGCAGCGAGGGCAATTCACCCCTCCACTTT	CASSEGNSPLHF
.	TRBV11-2	TRBJ2-6	once	TGTGCCAGCAGCTTATCCCCGGCGGGGGGGGCCAACGTCCTGACTTTC	CASSLSPAGGANVLTF
.	TRBV28	TRBJ2-1	.	TGTGCCAGCAGTTGGGCCCAATTTCACAATGAGCAGTTCTTC	CASSWAQFHNEQFF
.	TRBV7-9	TRBJ1-2	.	TGTGCCAGCAGCTTTGGTACAGGCCCTAACTATGGCTACACCTTC	CASSFGTGPNYGYTF
.	TRBV6-1	TRBJ1-1	.	TGTGCCAGCAGTGATAGAGAGGGAGGGACTGAAGCTTTCTTT	CASSDREGGTEAFF
TRBD1	TRBV5-1	TRBJ2-7	.	TGCGCCAGCAGCTTGGGAGACAGGGTCTACGAGCAGTACTTC	CASSLGDRVYEQYF
TRBD2	TRBV19	TRBJ2-2	.	TGCGTAACGGGGGGAATAACCGGGGAGCTGTTTTTT	CVTGGITGELFF
TRBD2	TRBV27	TRBJ2-7	.	TGTGCCAGCAGTTTAAAAGTCCTAGCGGGGGCCCGCAAAAACGAGCAGTACTTC	CASSLKVLAGARKNEQYF
.	TRBV5-1	TRBJ1-5	few	TGCGCCAGCAGCCTGAACAGCCCCAATTCCCAGCCCCAGCATTTT	CASSLNSPNSQPQHF
.	TRBV18	TRBJ2-5	.	TGTGCCAGCTCACCGACTCAGGGGAAAGAGACCCAGTACTTC	CASSPTQGKETQYF
.	TRBV2	TRBJ1-5	.	TGTGCCAGCAGTGAAGCGCTTCGAGACAGGCGTAGTTTT	CASSEALRDRRSF
.	TRBV11-2	TRBJ1-1	.	TGTGCCAGCAGCTGGGCCCCGAACACTGAAGCTTTCTTT	CASSWAPNTEAFF
TRBD1	TRBV19	TRBJ1-6	.	TGTGCCAGTAGTCTATTCGGGACCGGGACAGGGGTGACACCCCTCCACTTT	CASSLFGTGTGVTPLHF
TRBD1	TRBV30	TRBJ2-1	once	TGTGCCTGGAGTGTTAAGGGGGCACGTGAGCAGTTCTTC	CAWSVKGAREQFF
TRBD2	TRBV5-1	TRBJ2-5	.	TGCGCCAGCAGCTTGTTTAGCGGGGGGGAAGAGACCCAGTACTTC	CASSLFSGGEETQYF
TRBD2	TRBV7-9	TRBJ2-5	.	TGTGCCAGCAGCTTGCTCACGGGGGGACAAGAGACCCAGTACTTC	CASSLLTGGQETQYF
.	TRBV7-3	TRBJ2-1	once	TGTGCCAGCAGCCCCACTAGGAGCCCGAACAATGAGCAGTTCTTC	CASSPTRSPNNEQFF
.	TRBV13	TRBJ2-3	.	TGTGCCAGCAGCTTAGAGGGGATTAGGTATTTT	CASSLEGIRYF
.	TRBV19	TRBJ2-3	.	TGTGCCAGGACAAAACAGCAACACAACACAGATACGCAGTATTTT	CARTKQQHNTDTQYF
.	TRBV14	TRBJ1-2	few	TGTGCCAGCAGCCAAGGGAGAAATCAACTTGGTGGCTACACCTTC	CASSQGRNQLGGYTF
.	TRBV7-8	TRBJ1-3	.	TGTGCCAGCAGCGCCTCCAGTGGGAGGTCCCTCTCTGGAAACACCATATATTTT	CASSASSGRSLSGNTIYF
TRBD2	TRBV3-1/TRBV3-2	TRBJ2-3	.	TGTGCCAGCACCACGACTAGCGGGGTGGCAGATACGCAGTATTTT	CASTTTSGVADTQYF
.	TRBV7-2	TRBJ1-6	.	TGTGCCAGCAGCTTTAACAGGAATTCACCCCTCCACTTT	CASSFNRNSPLHF
.	TRBV5-1	TRBJ2-3	once	TGCGCCAGCAGCCCCCGACAAGATACGCAGTATTTT	CASSPRQDTQYF
.	TRBV28	TRBJ1-3	.	TGTGCCAGCAGTTTAGGCGGCGGCAACTCTGGAAACACCATATATTTT	CASSLGGGNSGNTIYF
.	TRBV5-1	TRBJ2-2	.	TGCGCCAGCAGCTTGGGAGCGGTCAACACCGGGGAGCTGTTTTTT	CASSLGAVNTGELFF
TRBD1	TRBV19	TRBJ1-5	.	TGTGCCAGTAGAGACAGGGGCGGTCAGCCCCAGCATTTT	CASRDRGGQPQHF
TRBD1	TRBV25-1	TRBJ1-4	.	TGTGCCAGTGAGGAGGGGGCGGTCGAAAAACTGTTTTTT	CASEEGAVEKLFF
.	TRBV7-9	TRBJ2-3	once	TGTGCCAGCAGCTTAGTGACTAGTGGAGCAGATACGCAGTATTTT	CASSLVTSGADTQYF
.	TRBV28	TRBJ2-5	.	TGTGCCAGCAGTAGACAGGGGAGGGAAGAGACCCAGTACTTC	CASSRQGREETQYF
.	TRBV4-1	TRBJ1-5	.	TGCGCCAGCAGCCAAGACGCGGGGCAGGGCAGTCAGCCCCAGCATTTT	CASSQDAGQGSQPQHF
TRBD1	TRBV19	TRBJ1-2	once	TGTGCCAGTAGTATGGAGGGGACAGGGGGACACTATGGCTACACCTTC	CASSMEGTGGHYGYTF
TRBD1	TRBV5-6	TRBJ1-2	.	TGTGCCAGCAGCCGATCCCGGGACAGGACCTATGGCTACACCTTC	CASSRSRDRTYGYTF
.	TRBV13	TRBJ2-3	.	TGTGCCAGCAGCTTAGGAGCGCGGGGTGCCGCCACAGATACGCAGTATTTT	CASSLGARGAATDTQYF
.	TRBV4-3	TRBJ1-5	.	TGCGCCAGCAGCCAAGACAGGTATAGCAATCAGCCCCAGCATTTT	CASSQDRYSNQPQHF
TRBD1	TRBV3-1/TRBV3-2	TRBJ2-6	.	TGTGCCAGCAGCGAACAGGGGTTCACGGACGGGGCCAACGTCCTGACTTTC	CASSEQGFTDGANVLTF
TRBD1	TRBV24-1	TRBJ1-2	.	TGTGCCACCAGTCGTCCAGGGGGCGACGGCTACACCTTC	CATSRPGGDGYTF
.	TRBV12-3/TRBV12-4	TRBJ2-5	.	TGTGCCAGCAGTTTTGGAGGTACAGAGACCCAGTACTTC	CASSFGGTETQYF
.	TRBV4-1	TRBJ1-2	.	TGCGCCAGCAGTGACACCCCTAACTATGGCTACACCTTC	CASSDTPNYGYTF
TRBD1	TRBV2	TRBJ1-1	.	TGTGCCAACGGACAGGGGGCTCCTGAAGCTTTCTTT	CANGQGAPEAFF
TRBD2	TRBV27	TRBJ2-1	.	TGTGCCAGCAGCTCCAGCGGGGCTATATACAATGAGCAGTTCTTC	CASSSSGAIYNEQFF
TRBD1	TRBV24-1	TRBJ2-1	.	TGTGCCACCAGTAAAAAAACAGGGGGCGCCTTCTCCTACAATGAGCAGTTCTTC	CATSKKTGGAFSYNEQFF
.	TRBV5-4	TRBJ2-1	.	TGTGCCAGCAGCTCAGGGTTCCCCTACAATGAGCAGTTCTTC	CASSSGFPYNEQFF
.	TRBV30	TRBJ1-1	.	TGTGCCTGGAGTGTACCAGGCAGGGGATGGCCTGAAGCTTTCTTT	CAWSVPGRGWPEAFF
.	TRBV28	TRBJ2-3	.	TGTGCCAGCACCCGGACAGACACAGATACGCAGTATTTT	CASTRTDTDTQYF